This TCR beta chain derives from a study of vaccination effects on CD4 cells after COVID-19. Comments on this clone: Its antigen is unknown.

Libraries were prepared by immunoSEQ multiplex PCR; TCRdb keeps only in-frame clonotypes and omits some of them. The sample includes tens of thousands of clones, 81% of them seen just once. Germline CDR1 SGHTS, CDR2 YDEGEE. The CDR3 runs 17 residues. The ends were cut back, 7 bases at V and 1 base at J, with 23 bases in the middle. Using viral peptide pools, the ViraFEST assay grew out antigen-specific CD4+ T cells prior to sequencing. It was after nine to ten days of culture that CD4+ T cells were isolated. Each culture had half its medium swapped for IL-2 medium on days 3 and 7. This clonotype was obtained from a human donor who received a COVID-19 vaccine. The material was CD4+ T cells from PBMCs cultured with HCoV-229E spike peptides, obtained before COVID-19 vaccination. This chain uses TRBV5-8 with TRBJ1-1; no clear D. CDR3 in amino acids: CASPSRPGRVRNTEAFF. The DNA of the CDR3 is TGTGCCAGCCCATCAAGGCCTGGTCGAGTCCGGAACACTGAAGCTTTCTTT.